The clone carrying this TCR beta chain ranks as medium-sized. Its matching antigen is unknown. The entry originates in a study of early T cells in non-severe SARS-CoV-2 infection. The TCR library protocol was used to attach unique molecular identifiers. These identifiers were attached to individual cDNA molecules. TCRdb re-called the 5' RACE reads with MiXCR, one entry per CDR3 protein. The table includes tens of thousands of distinct CDR3 sequences, roughly 5.6% detected once. The ends lost 7 bases at V and 5 bases at J; junction bases unmatched: 9. The germline CDR1 and CDR2 sequences are SGHRS and YFSETQ. This CDR3 spans 15 amino acids. Study results and limitations: VDJdb matching skewed toward anti-spike CD8 responses, missing private and CD4 specificities.

Here the sequenced sample was whole blood, taken at baseline. The chain joins TRBV5-1 to TRBJ2-2; 9 nucleotides match TRBD1. The clonotype originates from an adult who was a healthcare worker with PCR-confirmed SARS-CoV-2 infection or an uninfected control (not recorded which). CDR3 DNA sequence: TGCGCCAGCTCCTCGGAGACAGGGGGGACCGGGGAGCTGTTTTTT. Translated, it gives CASSSETGGTGELFF. Complete variable domain (other parts from reference TRBV5-1 and TRBJ2-2): KAGVTQTPRYLIKTRGQQVTLSCSPISGHRSVSWYQQTPGQGLQFLFEYFSETQRNKGNFPGRFSGRQFSNSRSEMNVSTLELGDSALYLCASSSETGGTGELFFGEGSRLTVL.